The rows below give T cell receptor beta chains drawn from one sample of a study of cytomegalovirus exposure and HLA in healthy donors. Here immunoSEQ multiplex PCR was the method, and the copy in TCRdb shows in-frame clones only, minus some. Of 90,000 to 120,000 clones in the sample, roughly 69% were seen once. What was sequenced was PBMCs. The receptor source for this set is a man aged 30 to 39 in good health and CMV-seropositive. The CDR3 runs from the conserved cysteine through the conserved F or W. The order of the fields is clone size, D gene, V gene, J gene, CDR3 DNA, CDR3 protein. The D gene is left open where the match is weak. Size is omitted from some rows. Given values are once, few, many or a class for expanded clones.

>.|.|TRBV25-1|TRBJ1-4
TGTGCCAGCTCCACACAGGGATCTGAAAAACTGTTTTTT
CASSTQGSEKLFF
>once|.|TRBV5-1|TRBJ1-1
TGCGCCAGCGTCGACCAGGGTAACACTGAAGCTTTCTTT
CASVDQGNTEAFF
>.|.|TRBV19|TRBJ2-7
TGTGCCAGTAGCGGAGGGCCCCAGGGCTACGAGCAGTACTTC
CASSGGPQGYEQYF
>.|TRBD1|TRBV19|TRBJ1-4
TGTGCCAGTAGTAACGACAGGGAGGATGAAAAACTGTTTTTT
CASSNDREDEKLFF
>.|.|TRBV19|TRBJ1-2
TGTGCCAGTAGTATTGGGGCCAACTATGGCTACACCTTC
CASSIGANYGYTF
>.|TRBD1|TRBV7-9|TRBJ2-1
TGTGCCAGCAACCCGGGACAGACATACAATGAGCAGTTCTTC
CASNPGQTYNEQFF
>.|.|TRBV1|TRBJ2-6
TGCACCAGCAGCCAAGTTCAGGGGCCTGGGGCCAACGTCCTGACTTTC
CTSSQVQGPGANVLTF
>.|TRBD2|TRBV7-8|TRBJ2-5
TGTGCCAGCAGTCGAACCGGGGGGTACCAAGAGACCCAGTACTTC
CASSRTGGYQETQYF
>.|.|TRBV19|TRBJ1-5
TGTGCCAGTAGTGGGTCAGGGGGCAATCAGCCCCAGCATTTT
CASSGSGGNQPQHF
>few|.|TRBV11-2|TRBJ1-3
TGTGCCAGCAGCTGGTACAGGGCCGGAAACACCATATATTTT
CASSWYRAGNTIYF
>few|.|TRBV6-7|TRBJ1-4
TGTGCCAGCAGGGGGGCACCGGGTGGGGAAAAACTGTTTTTT
CASRGAPGGEKLFF
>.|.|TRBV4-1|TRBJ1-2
TGCGCCAGCAGCCAATTCGGTTCCCGTGGCTACACCTTC
CASSQFGSRGYTF
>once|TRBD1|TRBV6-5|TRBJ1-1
TGTGCCAGCAACTCCCCCGGGACAGGGCAAACTGAAGCTTTCTTT
CASNSPGTGQTEAFF
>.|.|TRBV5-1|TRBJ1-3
TGCGCCAGCAGCTTGGATCAGGGAACTGGAAACACCATATATTTT
CASSLDQGTGNTIYF
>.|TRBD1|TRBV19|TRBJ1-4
TGTGCCAGTAGTTCGGTGAGGGGGCGATGGCTTGCAACTAATGAAAAACTGTTTTTT
CASSSVRGRWLATNEKLFF
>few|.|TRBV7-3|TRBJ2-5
TGTGCCAGCAGCCGTGTATCCCAGGAGACCCAGTACTTC
CASSRVSQETQYF
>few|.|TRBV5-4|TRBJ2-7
TGTGCCAGCAGCTTTAACGGGGTCGAGCAGTACTTC
CASSFNGVEQYF
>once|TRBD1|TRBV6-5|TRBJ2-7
TGTGCCAGCAGTTACTCGGGACAGGGAATATGGGAGCAGTACTTC
CASSYSGQGIWEQYF
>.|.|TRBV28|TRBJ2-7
TGTGCCAGCCTTGCAGGTCGGTCCAGGGGTACGTACGAGCAGTACTTC
CASLAGRSRGTYEQYF
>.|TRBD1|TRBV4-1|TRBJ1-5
TGCGCCAGCAGCCAGGAAGGGGGCAGGGGGCCCTATCAGCCCCAGCATTTT
CASSQEGGRGPYQPQHF
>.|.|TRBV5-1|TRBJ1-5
TGCGCCAGCAGCGAGGGGGGGCTCGGGCAGCCCCAGCATTTT
CASSEGGLGQPQHF
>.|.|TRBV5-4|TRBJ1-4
TGTGCCAGCAGCTTAGGAGGTACGGAAAAACTGTTTTTT
CASSLGGTEKLFF
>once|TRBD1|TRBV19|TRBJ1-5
TGTGCCAGTAGACCAGGGGGCGCACAGCCCCAGCATTTT
CASRPGGAQPQHF
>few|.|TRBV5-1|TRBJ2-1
TGCGCCAGCGGGGTGGGGGGAATCTACAATGAGCAGTTCTTC
CASGVGGIYNEQFF
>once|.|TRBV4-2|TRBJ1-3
TGTGCCAGCAGCCAAGCTTATGCTGGAAACACCATATATTTT
CASSQAYAGNTIYF
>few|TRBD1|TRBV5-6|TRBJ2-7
TGTGCCAGCAGTACGGGGACAGGGTATTCCGAGCAGTACTTC
CASSTGTGYSEQYF
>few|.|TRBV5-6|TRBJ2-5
TGTGCCAGCAGCTTGGACTGGGGCGCAGAGACCCAGTACTTC
CASSLDWGAETQYF
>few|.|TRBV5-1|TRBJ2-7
TGCGCCAGCAGCTTGTCTTGGGACTCCGTGGGGCAGTACTTC
CASSLSWDSVGQYF
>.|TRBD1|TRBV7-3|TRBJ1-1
TGTGCCAGCAGCCTAACAGGGGGAGACACTGAAGCTTTCTTT
CASSLTGGDTEAFF
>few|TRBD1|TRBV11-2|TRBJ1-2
TGTGCCAGCAGCTTAGTCGCGACCGTTACTACCGGGACAGGGGATGGCTACACCTTC
CASSLVATVTTGTGDGYTF
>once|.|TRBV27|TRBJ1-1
TGTGCCAGCACCAAAGACAAGATGGGCCTGAACACTGAAGCTTTCTTT
CASTKDKMGLNTEAFF
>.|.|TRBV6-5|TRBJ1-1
TGTGCCAGCAGTGAAGGCGGACATCTTGAAGCTTTCTTT
CASSEGGHLEAFF
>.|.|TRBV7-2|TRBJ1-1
TGTGCCAGCCGGAGGCAGTTGAACACTGAAGCTTTCTTT
CASRRQLNTEAFF
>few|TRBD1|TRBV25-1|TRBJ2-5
TGTGCCAGCAGTGATTGGACAGGGGGCTATGAGACCCAGTACTTC
CASSDWTGGYETQYF
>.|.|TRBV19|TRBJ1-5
TGTGCCAGTAAGCAGGGTCTTGGCAATCAGCCCCAGCATTTT
CASKQGLGNQPQHF
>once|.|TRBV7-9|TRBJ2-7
TGTGCCAGCAGGCCCGGGATCCTACTAACCGAGCAGTACTTC
CASRPGILLTEQYF
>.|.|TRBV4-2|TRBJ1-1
TGTGCCAGCAGTAACAGTTATCTGAACACTGAAGCTTTCTTT
CASSNSYLNTEAFF
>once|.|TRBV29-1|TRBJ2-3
TGCAGCGTTGAATGGGGCTCCCCCACCACGCAGTATTTT
CSVEWGSPTTQYF
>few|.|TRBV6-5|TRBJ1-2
TGTGCCAGCAGTTCCCATCCACAGGACTATGGCTACACCTTC
CASSSHPQDYGYTF
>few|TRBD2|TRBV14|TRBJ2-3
TGTGCCAGCAGCCTAATAGCGGGGGGCGACACAGATACGCAGTATTTT
CASSLIAGGDTDTQYF
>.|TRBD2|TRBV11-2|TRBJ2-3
TGTGCCAGCAGCTCCAGACTAGCGGGGGAGACAGATACGCAGTATTTT
CASSSRLAGETDTQYF